This T cell receptor (beta chain) was sequenced during a study of blood T cell repertoires in COVID-19 (dated by TCRdb to about 2020). Broadly, across the study: Samples from collaborators originated in the United States, Italy and Spain and spanned both the acute and convalescent phases of COVID-19. The prospective study material was composed of cDNA or gDNA derived from T cells, B-cell-depleted T cells, or PBMCs. Deeply sampled blood TCRbeta repertoires from subjects exposed to, actively infected with, or recovered from COVID-19 were included in the dataset. The repertoires were released in a freely available public database intended as a resource for research on the immune response to SARS-CoV-2. The samples were drawn from two sources: the first 160 participants of the ongoing ImmuneRACE study, and over 950 subjects contributed by 6 global collaborators. Sample metadata almost always included a de-identified subject ID, COVID-19 status, age in years and sex. Where available, HLA class I and class II types were obtained from metadata supplied by the sample provider rather than from assay-based typing.

TCRbeta CDR3 regions were amplified from genomic DNA by means of the immunoSEQ Assay, a bias-controlled multiplex PCR. From the authors' description of their analysis: The number of nucleated cells in each sample was estimated by amplification of reference gene primers within the assay. To quantify the absolute abundance of each unique TCRbeta CDR3 rearrangement, sequence reads were collapsed and filtered. For each sample, productive Simpson clonality was calculated as the square root of Simpson's diversity index over productive rearrangements. TCRdb carries this immuneACCESS record with in-frame sequences only. Its versions omit some clonotypes, under half of them owing to an unresolved V gene in the studies checked, with the rest unexplained. V and J calls and clone size are those listed in that table; D and trimming were worked out from the DNA. The sample table holds 70,000 to 100,000 clones, of which roughly 89% were seen once. Of the sample, about 17% falls within the top ten clones.

Including cysteine and phenylalanine, the CDR3 has 13 amino acids. Of the read, only the CDR3 DNA is kept; its 39 bases are in frame from base 1. Sequences SGHAT (CDR1) and FQNNGV (CDR2) are obtained from the germline V gene. V is shortened by 5 bases, J by 5 bases, and the region joining them spans 11 bases. Results the study describes overall, beyond this receptor: The amount of clinical and demographic metadata varied by source and participant and was provided uncurated.

Turning to this clone: It has no known antigen specificity. One base away there is no much larger clone; base qualities are not given.

At one collaborating source in Seattle, patients were enrolled during active infection and were followed longitudinally through the course of disease. Each collaborating institution followed its own protocols to collect whole blood in K2EDTA tubes. Collaborator samples were shipped for TCRbeta analysis as frozen whole blood, isolated PBMCs, or DNA extracted from either sample type. The TCR was taken from a woman aged 60-70 years with COVID-19, enrolled during active disease. Sequencing was performed on peripheral blood. This chain is built from TRBV11-2 and TRBJ2-3; TRBD1 is perhaps the D gene, given 7 matching bases. The nucleotide sequence is given as TGTGCCAGCAGCCCTCAGGGGGGAGATACGCAGTATTTT. Translated, it gives CASSPQGGDTQYF.